This T cell receptor (beta chain) was captured in a study of T cell responses to AZD1222 COVID-19 vaccine. Study results and caveats: The study identified only five or six AZD1222 recipients as seropositive at baseline. None of the repertoires were sampled until the peak T cell response had passed. Clonal diversity was possibly underestimated, and the donors were mostly white British, with more females. Nearly half of spike-specific TCRs reportedly go after variant regions that carry no mutations.

Profiling relied on immunoSEQ multiplex PCR, and the TCRdb table lists in-frame clones only, not all of them. The sample has 100,000 to 150,000 clones; around 83% are singletons. Details on this clone: The target antigen is unknown.

The material sequenced was peripheral blood, taken 28 days after the second AZD1222 dose. The receptor was derived from an adult who received the AZD1222 COVID-19 vaccine.

This chain's CDR3 is CASSVEPTNTEAFF. DNA of the CDR3: TGTGCCAGCAGCGTAGAACCCACGAACACTGAAGCTTTCTTT. The V gene is TRBV9, the J gene TRBJ1-1, with D unclear. Trimming shortened V by 0 bases and J by 1 base, and 7 bases separated the two germline ends. This CDR3 is built from 14 residues. CDR1 is SGDLS and CDR2 is YYNGEE in the germline V gene.